Below, one T cell receptor (beta chain) is given with its context. Its cognate antigen is unknown. Molecular-barcoded quantitative 5'-RACE produced these TCR beta libraries. MiXCR, run by TCRdb on the 5' RACE reads, gives a single entry per CDR3 protein. The table records more than 250,000 distinct CDR3 sequences, around 10% of them present only once. This CDR3 spans 15 amino acids. The ends lost 4 bases at V and 2 bases at J; junction bases unmatched: 7. Looked up from germline, CDR1 is SGHRS and CDR2 is YFSETQ. The data derive from a study of CD8 T cells in ankylosing spondylitis. Study conclusions and caveats: In ankylosing spondylitis blood, a motif of roughly 8 highly homologous TCR beta variants appeared characteristic. Matched ankylosing spondylitis synovial fluid reportedly contained a significantly enriched population of disease-linked clones.

This TCR derives from a female donor with ankylosing spondylitis or in good health (not recorded which). The sequenced material came from blood, either unsorted or a sorted T cell fraction (not recorded which). V usage is TRBV5-1 and J usage is TRBJ2-5, with TRBD2 matching 8 bases. In DNA form, the CDR3 reads TGCGCCAGCAGCCTTAGCGGGGCGAGGCAAGAGACCCAGTACTTC. Translating gives CASSLSGARQETQYF.